This TCR beta chain was profiled in a study of blood T cell repertoires in COVID-19. Study context: Donors in the United States, Italy and Spain gave samples during acute or convalescent COVID-19. T cells, B-cell-depleted T cells, or PBMCs provided the cDNA or gDNA that served as material.

Followed over time, Seattle patients had been enrolled while infection was active. As originally analysed: The assay estimated nucleated cells by amplifying reference gene primers. TCRdb keeps only in-frame clones here, not all; method: immunoSEQ multiplex PCR. V, J and clone size derive from that table, while D and trimming were established from the DNA sequence. Of tens of thousands of clones detected, 80% appear once; the ten largest clones hold approximately 20%. V trimming: 0 bases; J trimming: 3 bases; junction bases outside the gene matches: 2. Germline values: CDR1 SQVTM, CDR2 ANQGSEA. There are 14 residues in the CDR3.

This chain links TRBV29-1 with TRBJ1-2; 9 bases map to TRBD1. Material: peripheral blood. This TCR came from a man aged 30 to 45 with COVID-19, enrolled during active disease. Written as DNA, the CDR3 is TGCAGCGTTGAAGAACAGGGGGCTTACTATGGCTACACCTTC. Protein: CSVEEQGAYYGYTF.